Presented here are 15 T cell receptor beta chains from one specimen sequenced in a study of HIV-infected patients and healthy controls. Antiretroviral therapy had run roughly three months, about 14 weeks, before follow-up blood collection. The repertoire came from unfractionated whole blood and reflected all unsorted peripheral T cells. Reverse transcription used around 500 ng RNA and constant-region primers for alpha and beta. Each of the alpha and beta chains got its own library through chain-specific third strand synthesis with indices. TCRdb redid the calling of the 5' RACE reads with MiXCR, one entry per CDR3 protein. Of 18,000 or so distinct CDR3 sequences listed, approximately 9% are singletons. The specimen comprised blood, sampled during antiretroviral therapy. The source of these receptors is an adult with HIV infection.

CDR3 coding DNA: TGCGCCAGCAGCCAAGATCCGGCAGGGTCCAAGAACGAGCAGTACTTC. Protein sequence: CASSQDPAGSKNEQYF. This chain connects TRBV4-1 to TRBJ2-7; a possible D gene is TRBD1 (5 bases). The CDR3 runs 16 residues. Trimming cost V 0 bases and J 5 bases, with 17 bases left between them. From germline, CDR1 is MGHRA and CDR2 YSYEKL.

The sample holds many counts of this clonotype. The DNA for the CDR3 is TGCGCCAGCAGCTTGACCCCTCGGGGCACTGAAGCTTTCTTT. Its translation: CASSLTPRGTEAFF. This chain links TRBV5-1 with TRBJ1-1; D is unresolved. Per the germline V gene, CDR1 is SGHRS and CDR2 is YFSETQ. There are 14 residues in the CDR3. V was clipped by 1 base and J by 4 bases, with 11 bases between them. The full variable domain, its missing parts supplied by reference TRBV5-1 and TRBJ1-1, is KAGVTQTPRYLIKTRGQQVTLSCSPISGHRSVSWYQQTPGQGLQFLFEYFSETQRNKGNFPGRFSGRQFSNSRSEMNVSTLELGDSALYLCASSLTPRGTEAFFGQGTRLTVV.

V usage is TRBV20-1 and J usage is TRBJ2-3; 8 nucleotides line up with TRBD2. The V gene end was trimmed by 2 bases and the J gene end by 0 bases; junction bases not matched to a gene: 10. Germline V gives CDR1 DFQATT, CDR2 SNEGSKA (reference sequence). The CDR3 covers 17 residues. The CDR3 protein is CSARKGLDRASTDTQYF. CDR3 DNA sequence: TGCAGTGCTAGAAAGGGACTAGATCGAGCTAGCACAGATACGCAGTATTTT.

There are many counts of this clonotype. This chain connects TRBV20-1 to TRBJ2-7; D tentatively fits TRBD1 or TRBD2 (5 bases each). V shed 1 base and J shed 3 bases, with 16 bases lying between them. The CDR3 spans 15 residues. CDR1 is DFQATT, CDR2 SNEGSKA, per germline (reference sequence). The CDR3 reads CSARGPWGAGYEQYF. CDR3 nucleotides: TGCAGTGCTAGAGGGCCCTGGGGCGCGGGCTACGAGCAGTACTTC.

There are many counts of this clonotype. CDR3 sequence: CSVARDPSYEQYF. The CDR3 bases are TGCAGCGTTGCCAGGGACCCATCCTACGAGCAGTACTTC. The rearrangement joins TRBV29-1 to TRBJ2-7; possibly TRBD1 or TRBD2 for D (5 bases each). The germline V and J ends were trimmed by 4 bases and 1 base, with 11 bases remaining between them. From germline, CDR1 is SQVTM and CDR2 ANQGSEA. CDR3 length: 13 residues.

This clonotype was seen many times. The chain couples TRBV5-6 to TRBJ1-1; 9 nucleotides agree with TRBD1. Losses at the gene ends were 3 bases for V and 1 base for J; bases not matched to a gene: 7. Germline assignment: CDR1 SGHDT and CDR2 YYEEEE. This CDR3 spans 16 amino acids. The CDR3 spells CASSWDRAPSNTEAFF. The CDR3 nucleotides read TGTGCCAGCAGCTGGGACAGGGCCCCCTCGAACACTGAAGCTTTCTTT.

This clonotype showed up many times. V usage is TRBV11-1 and J usage is TRBJ2-5; D unclear. There are 13 residues in the CDR3. V lost 3 bases, J lost 2 bases, and 7 bases lay in between. Germline CDR1 reads SGHAT; CDR2 reads FQDESV (reference sequence). The CDR3 DNA is TGTGCCAGCAGCTTGCTTAGACAAGAGACCCAGTACTTC. It encodes CASSLLRQETQYF.

This clonotype is medium-sized (0.01 to 0.1%) within its sample. The chain recombines TRBV20-1 with TRBJ1-5; D is undetermined. The CDR3 contains 14 residues. V lost 2 bases to trimming and J lost 1 base, with 9 bases between them. In germline, CDR1 is DFQATT, CDR2 SNEGSKA (reference sequence). DNA for the CDR3: TGCAGTGCTAGACCCGTCGTGAGCAATCAGCCCCAGCATTTT. This translates into CSARPVVSNQPQHF.

The table lists this clonotype with many counts. This chain joins TRBV2 and TRBJ2-7; D is tentatively TRBD1 or TRBD2 (5 bases each). In germline, CDR1 is SNHLY, CDR2 FYNNEI. The CDR3 is 14 residues long. Trimming took off 7 bases at V and 7 bases at J, with 20 bases between the two ends. DNA for the CDR3: TGTGCCAGCATGAGGGGTATGGGCCTCGGGGAGCAGTACTTC. This gives the protein CASMRGMGLGEQYF.

This clonotype occurred many times. V usage is TRBV12-3 or TRBV12-4 and J usage is TRBJ1-1; D unclear. There are 13 residues in the CDR3. V shed 6 bases and J shed 6 bases, with 14 bases lying between them. The CDR3 sequence: CASRRELRAEAFF. CDR3 nucleotides: TGTGCCAGCAGGAGGGAGCTCCGCGCTGAAGCTTTCTTT.

This clonotype was detected many times. CDR3 nucleotide sequence: TGTGCCAGTAGGTTAATGGAGGGGGGTGAGCAGTTCTTC. Its protein product is CASRLMEGGEQFF. The chain is built from TRBV19 and TRBJ2-1; tentatively, D is TRBD1 or TRBD2 (6 bases each). Germline loops: CDR1 LNHDA, CDR2 SQIVND (reference sequence). The CDR3 length is 13 residues. With 6 bases removed from V and 9 bases from J, the gap between germline ends came to 15 bases.

This clonotype was seen ten or more times. V and J are TRBV6-5 and TRBJ1-4, with D perhaps TRBD1 (5 bases). The germline V gene encodes CDR1 MNHEY and CDR2 SVGAGI. Trimming removed 2 bases from V and 8 bases from J, with 12 bases in between. The CDR3 sequence is 14 residues long. The CDR3 protein is CASSYGAGEEKLFF. The CDR3 nucleotides read TGTGCCAGCAGTTACGGGGCCGGTGAGGAAAAACTGTTTTTT.

This clonotype was counted at least ten times. This rearrangement joins TRBV6-5 to TRBJ2-3, with D possibly TRBD1 on 6 matching bases. The CDR3 covers 14 residues. The V gene's germline CDR1 is MNHEY and CDR2 SVGAGI. The V end lost 8 bases, the J end lost 2 bases, and 14 bases lay between the germline ends. The CDR3 DNA sequence: TGTGCCAGCGGGCAGGGGCCCTCCACAGATACGCAGTATTTT. This translates into CASGQGPSTDTQYF.

In this sample, this clonotype turned up many times. The chain employs TRBV11-1 and TRBJ2-7, with 9 bases lining up with TRBD1. Trimming took 5 bases from V and 3 from J; bases not matched to a gene: 8. Germline V gives CDR1 SGHAT, CDR2 FQDESV (reference sequence). CDR3 length: 15 amino acids. DNA of the CDR3: TGTGCCAGCAGCGCCGGGACAGGGCTAGTCTACGAGCAGTACTTC. It specifies CASSAGTGLVYEQYF.

The table lists this clonotype with many counts. This sequence joins TRBV5-4 and TRBJ2-1, with TRBD2 identical over 9 bases. Per germline, CDR1 SGHNT and CDR2 YYREEE (reference sequence). Germline trimming cut 4 bases from V and 6 bases from J; bases unmatched to any gene: 5. The CDR3 extends over 14 amino acids. The CDR3 protein is CASSALAGINEQFF. As DNA, the CDR3 is TGTGCCAGCAGCGCGCTAGCGGGGATCAATGAGCAGTTCTTC.